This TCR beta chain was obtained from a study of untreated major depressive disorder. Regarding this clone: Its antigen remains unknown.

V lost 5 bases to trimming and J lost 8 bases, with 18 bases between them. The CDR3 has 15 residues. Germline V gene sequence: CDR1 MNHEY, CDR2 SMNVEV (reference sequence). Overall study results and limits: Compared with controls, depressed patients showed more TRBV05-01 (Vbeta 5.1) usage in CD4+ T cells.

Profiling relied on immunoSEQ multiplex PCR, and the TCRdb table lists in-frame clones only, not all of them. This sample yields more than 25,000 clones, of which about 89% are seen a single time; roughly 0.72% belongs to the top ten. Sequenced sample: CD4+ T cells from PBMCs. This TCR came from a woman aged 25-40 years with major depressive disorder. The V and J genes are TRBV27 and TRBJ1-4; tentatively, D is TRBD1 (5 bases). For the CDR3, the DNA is TGTGCCAGCAGTCCCCGGGGGTCACGAGGCGAAAAACTGTTTTTT. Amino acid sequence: CASSPRGSRGEKLFF.